This is a list of T cell receptor beta chains from one sample in a study of shared clonotypes between healthy human individuals. Profiling relied on immunoSEQ multiplex PCR, and the TCRdb table lists in-frame clones only, not all of them. Counted here are 1 million to 1.2 million clones, roughly 80% occurring once; the ten biggest clones make up 0.7% to 0.95%. Sequenced material: memory CD4+ T cells from PBMCs. The receptors derive from a man younger than 35 in good health. Some clones in this sample may be carry-over from other donors' samples. Both conserved end residues are part of each CDR3. The order of the fields is D gene, V gene, clone size, J gene, CDR3 DNA, CDR3 protein. The D gene is left open where the match is weak. The listing skips clone size in some rows; elsewhere it reads once, few, many or a size class.

d_call: .; v_call: TRBV19; clone_size: once; j_call: TRBJ1-5; cdr3_nt: TGTGCCAGTAGTAGGAATCTGAACAATCAGCCCCAGCATTTT; cdr3_aa: CASSRNLNNQPQHF
d_call: .; v_call: TRBV7-3; clone_size: .; j_call: TRBJ2-6; cdr3_nt: TGTGCCAGCAGCCTAGCGCGTACTGGGGCCAACGTCCTGACTTTC; cdr3_aa: CASSLARTGANVLTF
d_call: .; v_call: TRBV9; clone_size: .; j_call: TRBJ1-1; cdr3_nt: TGTGCCAGCAGCGTAGCCCCCATGAGGGGGTCCACCACTGAAGCTTTCTTT; cdr3_aa: CASSVAPMRGSTTEAFF
d_call: .; v_call: TRBV6-5; clone_size: .; j_call: TRBJ2-1; cdr3_nt: TGTGCCAGCAGTTACTCGAGTCCCTACAATGAGCAGTTCTTC; cdr3_aa: CASSYSSPYNEQFF
d_call: TRBD1; v_call: TRBV5-4; clone_size: few; j_call: TRBJ2-1; cdr3_nt: TGTGCCAGCAGCTGGACAGGGGCCTACAATGAGCAGTTCTTC; cdr3_aa: CASSWTGAYNEQFF
d_call: TRBD1; v_call: TRBV7-9; clone_size: .; j_call: TRBJ1-5; cdr3_nt: TGTGCCAGCAGCTCCCAGGGGGAGGGCAATCAGCCCCAGCATTTT; cdr3_aa: CASSSQGEGNQPQHF
d_call: .; v_call: TRBV5-1; clone_size: .; j_call: TRBJ2-5; cdr3_nt: TGCGCCAGCAGCTTCAGAGAGACCCAGTACTTC; cdr3_aa: CASSFRETQYF
d_call: TRBD2; v_call: TRBV5-4; clone_size: few; j_call: TRBJ2-5; cdr3_nt: TGTGCCAGCAGCTTGGGCGGTAGCGGGATGCAAGAGACCCAGTACTTC; cdr3_aa: CASSLGGSGMQETQYF
d_call: TRBD2; v_call: TRBV9; clone_size: .; j_call: TRBJ2-1; cdr3_nt: TGTGCCAGCAGCGTAGATCCAGTCGGGGGGAATGAGCAGTTCTTC; cdr3_aa: CASSVDPVGGNEQFF
d_call: .; v_call: TRBV18; clone_size: few; j_call: TRBJ2-7; cdr3_nt: TGTGCCAGCTCGACCGGGCAGACGGCCTACGAGCAGTACTTC; cdr3_aa: CASSTGQTAYEQYF
d_call: TRBD1; v_call: TRBV11-1; clone_size: few; j_call: TRBJ1-1; cdr3_nt: TGTGCCAGCAGCAACGACAGGGGGGACCTGAACACTGAAGCTTTCTTT; cdr3_aa: CASSNDRGDLNTEAFF
d_call: TRBD1; v_call: TRBV7-9; clone_size: many; j_call: TRBJ1-5; cdr3_nt: TGTGCCAGCAGTCGTGGACAGGGAGGGAAGCCCCAGCATTTT; cdr3_aa: CASSRGQGGKPQHF
d_call: .; v_call: TRBV28; clone_size: .; j_call: TRBJ2-3; cdr3_nt: TGTGCCAGCAGTTCCCATAGAGATACGCAGTATTTT; cdr3_aa: CASSSHRDTQYF
d_call: .; v_call: TRBV28; clone_size: few; j_call: TRBJ2-1; cdr3_nt: TGTGCCAGCAGCTCCCCGCTCTCCCCGGGCTACAATGAGCAGTTCTTC; cdr3_aa: CASSSPLSPGYNEQFF
d_call: TRBD1; v_call: TRBV27; clone_size: few; j_call: TRBJ1-5; cdr3_nt: TGTGCCAGCAGTGCTCCAGGGGGCCCCCAGCATTTT; cdr3_aa: CASSAPGGPQHF
d_call: .; v_call: TRBV15; clone_size: .; j_call: TRBJ2-1; cdr3_nt: TGTGCCACCAGCAGAGAGAGACTGGTTGAGCAGTTCTTC; cdr3_aa: CATSRERLVEQFF
d_call: .; v_call: TRBV6-1; clone_size: few; j_call: TRBJ1-2; cdr3_nt: TGTGCCAGCACCTCCAGAGACTATGGCTACACCTTC; cdr3_aa: CASTSRDYGYTF
d_call: .; v_call: TRBV4-1; clone_size: .; j_call: TRBJ2-6; cdr3_nt: TGCGCCAGCAGCCAAGGGACGGGCTCTGGGGCCAACGTCCTGACTTTC; cdr3_aa: CASSQGTGSGANVLTF
d_call: TRBD1; v_call: TRBV7-9; clone_size: .; j_call: TRBJ1-1; cdr3_nt: TGTGCCAGCAGCTTATTACAGGGGGCTGGGACTGAAGCTTTCTTT; cdr3_aa: CASSLLQGAGTEAFF
d_call: TRBD1; v_call: TRBV6-6; clone_size: .; j_call: TRBJ1-1; cdr3_nt: TGTGCCAGCAGTTACTCACAGGGGGCTCAGTACACTGAAGCTTTCTTT; cdr3_aa: CASSYSQGAQYTEAFF
d_call: .; v_call: TRBV11-2; clone_size: .; j_call: TRBJ1-1; cdr3_nt: TGTGCCAGCAGCCCATCCCGGGCGGCTTTCTTT; cdr3_aa: CASSPSRAAFF
d_call: .; v_call: TRBV6-5; clone_size: .; j_call: TRBJ1-1; cdr3_nt: TGTGCCAGCAGGCTAGACCTGAACACTGAAGCTTTCTTT; cdr3_aa: CASRLDLNTEAFF
d_call: .; v_call: TRBV18; clone_size: many; j_call: TRBJ1-1; cdr3_nt: TGTGCCAGCTCACTTCAGGGGCCTGAAGCTTTCTTT; cdr3_aa: CASSLQGPEAFF
d_call: .; v_call: TRBV28; clone_size: .; j_call: TRBJ2-2; cdr3_nt: TGTGCCAGCAGTCAAAGGACAGCCCGTAACACCGGGGAGCTGTTTTTT; cdr3_aa: CASSQRTARNTGELFF
d_call: .; v_call: TRBV18; clone_size: once; j_call: TRBJ2-2; cdr3_nt: TGTGCCAGCTCCTTCGTGACAGGAACGAACACCGGGGAGCTGTTTTTT; cdr3_aa: CASSFVTGTNTGELFF
d_call: .; v_call: TRBV4-2; clone_size: .; j_call: TRBJ2-4; cdr3_nt: TGTGCCAGCAGCCAAGATCAGGGTCTAGCCAAAAACATTCAGTACTTC; cdr3_aa: CASSQDQGLAKNIQYF
d_call: TRBD1; v_call: TRBV10-3; clone_size: .; j_call: TRBJ2-2; cdr3_nt: TGTGCCATCAGGGGACAGGGGCGGGACACCGGGGAGCTGTTTTTT; cdr3_aa: CAIRGQGRDTGELFF
d_call: .; v_call: TRBV28; clone_size: .; j_call: TRBJ2-5; cdr3_nt: TGTGCCAGCAGTGATAGCGGAGGTAAAGAGACCCAGTACTTC; cdr3_aa: CASSDSGGKETQYF
d_call: .; v_call: TRBV28; clone_size: .; j_call: TRBJ2-7; cdr3_nt: TGTGCCAGCAGCCGCTACGAGCAGTACTTC; cdr3_aa: CASSRYEQYF
d_call: TRBD2; v_call: TRBV5-1; clone_size: .; j_call: TRBJ2-4; cdr3_nt: TGCGCCAGCAGCTCCGTTGGGGGAGGGGCGGGGCGGCACATTCAGTACTTC; cdr3_aa: CASSSVGGGAGRHIQYF
d_call: TRBD1; v_call: TRBV5-1; clone_size: .; j_call: TRBJ1-1; cdr3_nt: TGCGCCAGCAGCCAGGGACAGACAAGACCGAACACTGAAGCTTTCTTT; cdr3_aa: CASSQGQTRPNTEAFF
d_call: .; v_call: TRBV27; clone_size: once; j_call: TRBJ2-3; cdr3_nt: TGTGCCAGCAGTATAGCGCAGGGGCGATCAGATACGCAGTATTTT; cdr3_aa: CASSIAQGRSDTQYF
d_call: TRBD2; v_call: TRBV5-1; clone_size: .; j_call: TRBJ2-1; cdr3_nt: TGCGCCAGCAGCTTGGGAGTGAGGACTAGCGGGAGGTTGGTCCATGAGCAGTTCTTC; cdr3_aa: CASSLGVRTSGRLVHEQFF
d_call: .; v_call: TRBV7-3; clone_size: .; j_call: TRBJ2-3; cdr3_nt: TGTGCCAGCAGCTTAGATCCCGGTACAGATACGCAGTATTTT; cdr3_aa: CASSLDPGTDTQYF
d_call: TRBD1; v_call: TRBV7-9; clone_size: once; j_call: TRBJ1-4; cdr3_nt: TGTGCCAGCAGCGGCTCGCCCACGCCACAGGGGTCAACTAATGAAAAACTGTTTTTT; cdr3_aa: CASSGSPTPQGSTNEKLFF
d_call: .; v_call: TRBV11-1; clone_size: .; j_call: TRBJ2-1; cdr3_nt: TGTGCCAGCAGCTTAGCAATTAGGGAGCAGTTCTTC; cdr3_aa: CASSLAIREQFF
d_call: .; v_call: TRBV5-4; clone_size: .; j_call: TRBJ2-5; cdr3_nt: TGTGCCAGCAGCTTGGTAGGGGCGAGGGAGACCCAGTACTTC; cdr3_aa: CASSLVGARETQYF
d_call: .; v_call: TRBV6-5; clone_size: .; j_call: TRBJ1-2; cdr3_nt: TGTGCCAGCAGCGGACCCCGAGAGGGCTACACCTTC; cdr3_aa: CASSGPREGYTF
d_call: .; v_call: TRBV4-3; clone_size: .; j_call: TRBJ1-4; cdr3_nt: TGCGCCAGCAGCCTCCGGACAGCCGAAAAACTGTTTTTT; cdr3_aa: CASSLRTAEKLFF
d_call: .; v_call: TRBV28; clone_size: .; j_call: TRBJ1-1; cdr3_nt: TGTGCCAGCAGTTTAACAGCACTCCCAGCTTTCTTT; cdr3_aa: CASSLTALPAFF
d_call: .; v_call: TRBV27; clone_size: .; j_call: TRBJ1-2; cdr3_nt: TGTGCCAGCAGACTTGGCTCGGGTCGAGGCTATGGCTACACCTTC; cdr3_aa: CASRLGSGRGYGYTF
d_call: .; v_call: TRBV30; clone_size: .; j_call: TRBJ1-6; cdr3_nt: TGTGCCTGGAGGTTGAATTCACCCCTCCACTTT; cdr3_aa: CAWRLNSPLHF
d_call: TRBD2; v_call: TRBV27; clone_size: few; j_call: TRBJ2-7; cdr3_nt: TGTGCCAGCAGGCCAGGACTCGCGGGAGGAGGAGAGCAGTACTTC; cdr3_aa: CASRPGLAGGGEQYF
d_call: .; v_call: TRBV11-2; clone_size: .; j_call: TRBJ1-2; cdr3_nt: TGTGCCAGCAGCTCCATGGCCGCAGGGTATGGCTACACCTTC; cdr3_aa: CASSSMAAGYGYTF
d_call: .; v_call: TRBV2; clone_size: .; j_call: TRBJ2-5; cdr3_nt: TGTGCCAGCAGGCAGGGGGGACTATCGGGTGAGCAGTACTTC; cdr3_aa: CASRQGGLSGEQYF
d_call: .; v_call: TRBV21-1; clone_size: .; j_call: TRBJ1-1; cdr3_nt: TGTAGAAACGGGACGGACGAAGCTTTCTTT; cdr3_aa: CRNGTDEAFF
d_call: TRBD1; v_call: TRBV5-1; clone_size: .; j_call: TRBJ1-1; cdr3_nt: TGCGCCAGCAGCTTTATCACAGGGGGCGCCTGGACTGAAGCTTTCTTT; cdr3_aa: CASSFITGGAWTEAFF
d_call: TRBD1; v_call: TRBV5-4; clone_size: .; j_call: TRBJ2-7; cdr3_nt: TGTGCCAGCAGCTTGCAGGGGGTCTCCTACGAGCAGTACTTC; cdr3_aa: CASSLQGVSYEQYF
d_call: .; v_call: TRBV6-5; clone_size: .; j_call: TRBJ1-2; cdr3_nt: TGTGCCAGCACAACCCTCGGGGGAAATGGCTATGGCTACACCTTC; cdr3_aa: CASTTLGGNGYGYTF
d_call: .; v_call: TRBV6-5; clone_size: .; j_call: TRBJ2-5; cdr3_nt: TGTGCCAGCAGGTCTCCGGGACGAGAGACCCAGTACTTC; cdr3_aa: CASRSPGRETQYF
d_call: TRBD2; v_call: TRBV5-4; clone_size: .; j_call: TRBJ2-7; cdr3_nt: TGTGCCAGCAGCTCCCAGCGGGGAGACTCCTACGAGCAGTACTTC; cdr3_aa: CASSSQRGDSYEQYF
d_call: .; v_call: TRBV5-1; clone_size: .; j_call: TRBJ2-5; cdr3_nt: TGCGCCAGCAGCTTAGGAGAGAATCGAGAGACCCAGTACTTC; cdr3_aa: CASSLGENRETQYF
d_call: .; v_call: TRBV10-3; clone_size: .; j_call: TRBJ1-6; cdr3_nt: TGTGCCATCAGTGAGTCGAGTCCTGGGGATAATTCACCCCTCCACTTT; cdr3_aa: CAISESSPGDNSPLHF
d_call: TRBD2; v_call: TRBV7-8; clone_size: .; j_call: TRBJ2-4; cdr3_nt: TGTGCCAGCAGCTCGGGACTAGCGGGAGTTGCGGACATTCAGTACTTC; cdr3_aa: CASSSGLAGVADIQYF
d_call: TRBD2; v_call: TRBV5-1; clone_size: .; j_call: TRBJ2-3; cdr3_nt: TGCGCCAGCTGCCGGCTAGCGGGAGAAGATACGCAGTATTTT; cdr3_aa: CASCRLAGEDTQYF
d_call: .; v_call: TRBV5-1; clone_size: .; j_call: TRBJ2-7; cdr3_nt: TGCGCCAGCAGCTTTTCGGGTACGACCTACGAGCAGTACTTC; cdr3_aa: CASSFSGTTYEQYF
d_call: .; v_call: TRBV14; clone_size: .; j_call: TRBJ2-2; cdr3_nt: TGTGCCAGCAGCCAACTGGGGACCGGGGAGCTGTTTTTT; cdr3_aa: CASSQLGTGELFF
d_call: .; v_call: TRBV15; clone_size: .; j_call: TRBJ1-1; cdr3_nt: TGTGCCACCAGCAGGACCGGGGGGAACACTGAAGCTTTCTTT; cdr3_aa: CATSRTGGNTEAFF
d_call: .; v_call: TRBV28; clone_size: .; j_call: TRBJ1-2; cdr3_nt: TGTGCCAGCAGCCCTGGACGCGCCGGGGGTGGCTACACCTTC; cdr3_aa: CASSPGRAGGGYTF